These 25 T cell receptor beta chains came from one sample sequenced in a study of cytomegalovirus exposure and HLA in healthy donors. The primer mix had 60 Vbeta and 13 Jbeta primers. This table comes from immunoSEQ multiplex PCR, and its TCRdb copy is limited to in-frame clones, with some not included. The repertoire holds 90,000 to 120,000 clones, 78% seen once, with roughly 1.8% in the top ten. The source material was PBMCs. The origin of the receptors is a woman aged 40 to 50 in good health and CMV-seronegative.

The gene calls are TRBV4-1 and TRBJ2-1; TRBD2 matches 9 bases. The germline V gene has CDR1 MGHRA and CDR2 YSYEKL. The J segment lost 7 bases and the V segment lost 4 bases, leaving 17 bases of the junction unmatched. CDR3 length: 18 residues. Here the CDR3 DNA reads TGCGCCAGCAGCCCCTCGGGGAATGGCGGGAGGGGGATTAATGAGCAGTTCTTC. Protein product: CASSPSGNGGRGINEQFF.

This clone has only a few counts. The chain combines TRBV1 with TRBJ2-1; the table names TRBD2, a call not compared with the DNA. TRBV1 is marked as a pseudogene. The CDR3 extends over 18 amino acids. This CDR3 is CTSSQHPRWGDTRAEQFF. The CDR3 bases are TGCACCAGCAGCCAACACCCGCGGTGGGGAGATACCCGCGCTGAGCAGTTCTTC.

The chain carries TRBV7-2 and TRBJ2-7; TRBD2 aligns across 7 bases. This CDR3 has 15 amino acids. CDR1 and CDR2 (germline): SGHTA, FQGNSA. V shed 3 bases and J 3 bases; nucleotides not matched to a gene: 8. CDR3 sequence reads: CASSLVAGPVYEQYF. The CDR3 DNA is TGTGCCAGCAGCTTGGTAGCGGGTCCGGTCTACGAGCAGTACTTC.

V usage is TRBV6-1 and J usage is TRBJ1-2, with TRBD1 matching over 7 bases. The germline V gene has CDR1 MNHNS and CDR2 SASEGT. This CDR3 spans 13 amino acids. The ends lost 4 bases at V and 4 bases at J; junction bases unmatched: 3. The CDR3 region has the DNA TGTGCCAGCAGTGTGGGACAGATCTATGGCTACACCTTC. Translating gives CASSVGQIYGYTF.

The chain joins TRBV9 to TRBJ2-7, with 7 bases that match TRBD2. CDR1 is SGDLS, CDR2 YYNGEE, per germline. This CDR3 is 13 amino acids long. The junction had 4 bases not matched to a gene; V was cut back by 0 bases and J by 7 bases. CDR3 amino acids: CASSVAGRHEQYF. CDR3 sequence (DNA): TGTGCCAGCAGCGTAGCCGGGAGGCATGAGCAGTACTTC.

The rearrangement joins TRBV30 to TRBJ2-1; 13 positions agree with TRBD2. Germline V CDR1 and CDR2: GTSNPN, SVGIG (reference sequence). V lost 2 bases to trimming and J lost 5 bases; unmatched junction nucleotides: 3. CDR3 size: 15 residues. The CDR3: CAWSTGLAGHNEQFF. CDR3 sequence (DNA): TGTGCCTGGAGTACGGGACTAGCGGGGCACAATGAGCAGTTCTTC.

CDR3 in DNA: TGTGCCAGCAGTACCCCAGGGGTTACTGAAGCTTTCTTT. Its translation: CASSTPGVTEAFF. V is TRBV28 and J is TRBJ1-1; TRBD1 might be the D (6 bases). The length of the CDR3 is 13 residues. Looked up from germline, CDR1 is MDHEN and CDR2 is SYDVKM. The V gene lost 5 bases and the J gene lost 5 bases, with 12 bases spanning the gap.

V usage is TRBV18 and J usage is TRBJ2-7; 10 nucleotides match TRBD1. Germline trimming cut 7 bases from V and 5 bases from J; bases unmatched to any gene: 8. The V gene's germline CDR1 is KGHSH and CDR2 LQKENI. This CDR3 is 14 amino acids long. The CDR3 reads CASFSGTGVHEQYF. The CDR3 DNA follows: TGTGCCAGCTTCTCCGGGACAGGGGTCCACGAGCAGTACTTC.

This rearrangement joins TRBV27 to TRBJ2-7; TRBD2 might be the D (5 bases). From germline, CDR1 is MNHEY and CDR2 SMNVEV (reference sequence). The CDR3 loop spans 16 amino acids. The V end was cut by 0 bases, the J end by 2 bases, with 14 bases between. CDR3 sequence: CASSLSLRTLPYEQYF. CDR3 DNA: TGTGCCAGCAGTTTATCGTTAAGGACTCTACCCTACGAGCAGTACTTC.

This chain connects TRBV4-3 to TRBJ2-5; perhaps TRBD2 as D (6 bases). CDR3 length: 16 amino acids. Germline V CDR1 and CDR2: LGHNA, YSLEER. The V end was cut by 3 bases, the J end by 2 bases, with 16 bases between. The CDR3 region is CASSQARGGAQETQYF. The CDR3 region has the DNA TGCGCCAGCAGCCAGGCTAGAGGCGGGGCTCAAGAGACCCAGTACTTC.

The chain employs TRBV7-9 and TRBJ2-5; 9 bases match TRBD2. The germline V gene encodes CDR1 SEHNR and CDR2 FQNEAQ (reference sequence). Unmatched junction bases numbered 13, after V lost 5 bases and J lost 3 bases. The CDR3 has 17 residues. CDR3 amino acids: CASSGPFGGGGEETQYF. In DNA form, the CDR3 reads TGTGCCAGCAGCGGCCCTTTCGGAGGCGGGGGGGAAGAGACCCAGTACTTC.

This clone has just a few counts. The V and J genes are TRBV2 and TRBJ1-4, with D possibly TRBD1 on 5 matching bases. This CDR3 is 15 amino acids long. The V end was cut by 4 bases, the J end by 3 bases, with 12 bases between. Germline V gene lookup returns CDR1 SNHLY and CDR2 FYNNEI. CDR3 in DNA: TGTGCCAGCAGTGTAAGGCCGGGGGCTAATGAAAAACTGTTTTTT. This gives the protein CASSVRPGANEKLFF.

The chain employs TRBV5-1 and TRBJ2-4; TRBD1 matches at 10 bases. CDR1 SGHRS and CDR2 YFSETQ come from the germline V gene. V shed 0 bases and J 3 bases; nucleotides not matched to a gene: 9. This CDR3 is built from 18 residues. DNA of the CDR3: TGCGCCAGCAGCTTGGAAGTGTGGGACAGGGGCCGCAAAAACATTCAGTACTTC. This encodes CASSLEVWDRGRKNIQYF.

This chain uses TRBV28 with TRBJ1-2; TRBD1 agrees at 12 bases. Trimming at V came to 6 bases and at J to 8 bases, leaving 13 bases not matched to a gene. The CDR3 runs 16 residues. Germline V gene sequence: CDR1 MDHEN, CDR2 SYDVKM. The CDR3 loop is CASSTHRDRGLEGYTF. CDR3 nucleotide sequence: TGTGCCAGCAGCACACACCGGGACAGGGGGCTGGAAGGCTACACCTTC.

The V and J genes are TRBV7-2 and TRBJ1-5, with a possible D match to TRBD1 (5 bases). Germline loops: CDR1 SGHTA, CDR2 FQGNSA. V lost 5 bases and J 2 bases, leaving 13 bases between the germline ends. The CDR3 runs to 15 residues. Here the CDR3 reads CASSTHRSGNQPQHF. The DNA of the CDR3 is TGTGCCAGCAGCACCCACAGGTCGGGCAATCAGCCCCAGCATTTT.

The rearrangement joins TRBV7-2 to TRBJ2-7; a possible D gene is TRBD2 (6 bases). The germline CDR1 and CDR2 sequences are SGHTA and FQGNSA. The germline V and J ends were trimmed by 5 bases and 0 bases, with 11 bases remaining between them. CDR3 length: 14 residues. The CDR3 loop is CASSGDFNSYEQYF. The CDR3 coding sequence is TGTGCCAGCAGCGGGGACTTTAACTCCTACGAGCAGTACTTC.

V and J are TRBV6-5 and TRBJ2-3; 9 nucleotides align to TRBD2. Germline assignment: CDR1 MNHEY and CDR2 SVGAGI. V dropped 6 bases and J dropped 1; count of bases not matched to a gene: 5. The CDR3 is 15 residues long. CDR3 in DNA: TGTGCCAGCAGGCCCAGACTAGCGGGCACAGATACGCAGTATTTT. Protein sequence: CASRPRLAGTDTQYF.

The chain recombines TRBV4-1 with TRBJ1-2; 9 bases map to TRBD1. Germline assignment: CDR1 MGHRA and CDR2 YSYEKL. The CDR3 extends over 15 amino acids. V trimming: 1 base; J trimming: 7 bases; junction bases outside the gene matches: 7. CDR3 protein: CASSQGTGDGSGYTF. The CDR3 coding sequence is TGCGCCAGCAGCCAAGGGACAGGGGATGGATCTGGCTACACCTTC.

The chain employs TRBV11-2 and TRBJ2-6, with 7 bases matching TRBD1. In germline, CDR1 is SGHAT, CDR2 FQNNGV. Trimming cost V 5 bases and J 0 bases; bases outside gene matches: 10. The CDR3 contains 18 residues. As DNA, the CDR3 is TGTGCCAGCAGCCATTACAGGGGACCTCGCTCTGGGGCCAACGTCCTGACTTTC. It yields the protein CASSHYRGPRSGANVLTF.

The J gene is TRBJ1-5, the V gene TRBV19, with TRBD1 as a possible D gene (5 bases). Germline V lookup: CDR1 LNHDA, CDR2 SQIVND (reference sequence). The V end was cut by 5 bases, the J end by 5 bases, with 13 bases between. The CDR3 is made up of 14 amino acids. CDR3 sequence reads: CASSRDSSYQPQHF. CDR3 nucleotides: TGTGCCAGTAGTCGTGACAGTTCATATCAGCCCCAGCATTTT.

This chain connects TRBV28 to TRBJ2-2; 8 positions match TRBD1. The length of the CDR3 is 15 residues. CDR1 and CDR2 from the germline V gene are MDHEN and SYDVKM. The J segment lost 4 bases and the V segment lost 5 bases, leaving 6 bases of the junction unmatched. The CDR3 region is CASSTQTGGTGELFF. The CDR3 DNA follows: TGTGCCAGCAGTACACAAACAGGGGGCACCGGGGAGCTGTTTTTT. The whole variable domain, filled in from reference TRBV28 and TRBJ2-2, reads DVKVTQSSRYLVKRTGEKVFLECVQDMDHENMFWYRQDPGLGLRLIYFSYDVKMKEKGDIPEGYSVSREKKERFSLILESASTNQTSMYLCASSTQTGGTGELFFGEGSRLTVL.

The gene calls are TRBV6-4 and TRBJ2-3, with 10 bases that match TRBD1. V shed 2 bases and J 2 bases; nucleotides not matched to a gene: 1. The germline gives CDR1 MRHNA, CDR2 SNTAGT. The CDR3 is 15 residues long. The CDR3 region is CASSDGTGDTDTQYF. For the CDR3, the DNA is TGTGCCAGCAGTGACGGGACAGGGGACACAGATACGCAGTATTTT.

This sequence joins TRBV30 and TRBJ2-7, with TRBD2 matching over 12 bases. This CDR3 is built from 15 residues. Germline loops: CDR1 GTSNPN, CDR2 SVGIG (reference sequence). Unmatched junction bases numbered 8, after V lost 3 bases and J lost 5 bases. The CDR3 DNA reads TGTGCCTGGAGCCCCAGGACTAGCGGGAACAACGAGCAGTACTTC. Protein product: CAWSPRTSGNNEQYF. The variable domain in full, completed from reference TRBV30 and TRBJ2-7, reads SQTIHQWPATLVQPVGSPLSLECTVEGTSNPNLYWYRQAAGRGLQLLFYSVGIGQISSEVPQNLSASRPQDRQFILSSKKLLLSDSGFYLCAWSPRTSGNNEQYFGPGTRLTVT.

The genes are TRBV6-5 and TRBJ1-4; 7 bases agree with TRBD1. The CDR3 extends over 14 amino acids. Germline CDR1 and CDR2: MNHEY and SVGAGI. V was clipped by 6 bases and J by 8 bases; unmatched bases: 9. The CDR3 bases are TGTGCCAGCAGACGGGACCGGACAGGCGAAAAACTGTTTTTT. This sequence encodes CASRRDRTGEKLFF.

This clone was recorded once. This chain joins TRBV6-5 and TRBJ2-5; a possible D gene is TRBD1 (5 bases). CDR1 is MNHEY, CDR2 SVGAGI, per germline. Trimming cost V 5 bases and J 5 bases, with 12 bases left between them. There are 13 residues in the CDR3. The CDR3 here is CASSPLKGETQYF. CDR3 sequence (DNA): TGTGCCAGCAGTCCACTGAAGGGGGAGACCCAGTACTTC.